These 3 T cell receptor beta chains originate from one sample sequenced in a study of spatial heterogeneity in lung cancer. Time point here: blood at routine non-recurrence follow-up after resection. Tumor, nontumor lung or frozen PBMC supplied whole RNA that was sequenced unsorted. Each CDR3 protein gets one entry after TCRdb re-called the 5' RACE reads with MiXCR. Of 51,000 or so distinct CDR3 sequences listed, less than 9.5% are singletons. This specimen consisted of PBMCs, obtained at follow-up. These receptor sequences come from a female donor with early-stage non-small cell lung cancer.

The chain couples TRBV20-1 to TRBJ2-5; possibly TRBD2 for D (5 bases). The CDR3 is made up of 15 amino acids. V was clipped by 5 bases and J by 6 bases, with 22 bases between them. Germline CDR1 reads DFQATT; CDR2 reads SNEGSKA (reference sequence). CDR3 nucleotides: TGCAGTGCTTTAGGGCAAGCCAGCCCGGGGAAGACCCAGTACTTC. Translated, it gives CSALGQASPGKTQYF.

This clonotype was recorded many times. The CDR3 reads CASSPQGARTDTQYF. For the CDR3, the DNA is TGTGCCAGCAGCCCGCAGGGGGCACGCACAGATACGCAGTATTTT. The chain is built from TRBV7-2 and TRBJ2-3; 8 nucleotides match TRBD1. Germline values: CDR1 SGHTA, CDR2 FQGNSA. Unmatched junction bases numbered 5, after V lost 5 bases and J lost 1 base. This CDR3 comprises 15 residues.

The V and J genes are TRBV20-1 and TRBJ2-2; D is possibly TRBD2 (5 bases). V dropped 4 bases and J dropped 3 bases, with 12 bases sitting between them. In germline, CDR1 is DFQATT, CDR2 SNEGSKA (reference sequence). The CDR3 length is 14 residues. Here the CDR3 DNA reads TGCAGTGCTAAGAGGGAGACGGACACCGGGGAGCTGTTTTTT. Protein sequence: CSAKRETDTGELFF.